These T cell receptor beta chains were read from a single sample in a study of neurological immune-mediated disorders. TCRdb called the 5' RACE reads again in MiXCR, with one record for every CDR3 protein. This table holds 90,000 to 100,000 distinct CDR3 sequences, 3.5% found once. The material sequenced was PBMCs. All receptors come from a young woman with multiple sclerosis. Each CDR3 is given with its conserved first and last residue. Fields, in order: V gene, D gene, clone size, CDR3 length, J gene, CDR3 DNA, CDR3 protein. D genes are given only for firm matches. Expanded clones are given a class, and other clones once, few, many or no size at all.

v_gene: TRBV5-8
d_gene: -
abundance: many
len: 14
j_gene: TRBJ1-5
CDR3nt: TGTGCCAGCAATGACAGGTGGATCAATCAGCCCCAGCATTTT
CDR3aa: CASNDRWINQPQHF

v_gene: TRBV20-1
d_gene: TRBD1
abundance: many
len: 14
j_gene: TRBJ1-6
CDR3nt: TGCAGTGCTAGAGAGGGTCAGGGGGGTTCACCCCTCCACTTT
CDR3aa: CSAREGQGGSPLHF

v_gene: TRBV20-1
d_gene: -
abundance: -
len: 17
j_gene: TRBJ2-7
CDR3nt: TGCAGTGCTAGAGTTATCCTTTTCGCCGGGGCTGGCTACGAGCAGTACTTC
CDR3aa: CSARVILFAGAGYEQYF

v_gene: TRBV5-1
d_gene: -
abundance: many
len: 14
j_gene: TRBJ2-7
CDR3nt: TGCGCCAGCAGCACCGGACAGTTCTCCTACGAGCAGTACTTC
CDR3aa: CASSTGQFSYEQYF

v_gene: TRBV12-3/TRBV12-4
d_gene: -
abundance: many
len: 12
j_gene: TRBJ1-5
CDR3nt: TGTGCCAGCAGTTTAGGGGATCAGCCCCAGCATTTT
CDR3aa: CASSLGDQPQHF

v_gene: TRBV4-2
d_gene: -
abundance: many
len: 13
j_gene: TRBJ1-1
CDR3nt: TGTGCCAGCAGCCAAGATGGGGTCACTGAAGCTTTCTTT
CDR3aa: CASSQDGVTEAFF

v_gene: TRBV6-1
d_gene: -
abundance: many
len: 13
j_gene: TRBJ1-5
CDR3nt: TGTGCCAGCAGTCTTGGGGCGAATCAGCCCCAGCATTTT
CDR3aa: CASSLGANQPQHF

v_gene: TRBV28
d_gene: -
abundance: many
len: 12
j_gene: TRBJ1-5
CDR3nt: TGTGCCAGCTATGATAGCAATCAGCCCCAGCATTTT
CDR3aa: CASYDSNQPQHF

v_gene: TRBV29-1
d_gene: -
abundance: many
len: 13
j_gene: TRBJ2-2
CDR3nt: TGCAGCGTTCCCAAGCCTAACACCGGGGAGCTGTTTTTT
CDR3aa: CSVPKPNTGELFF

v_gene: TRBV6-6
d_gene: -
abundance: many
len: 14
j_gene: TRBJ1-1
CDR3nt: TGTGCCAGCAGTACCCCACCTATGAACACTGAAGCTTTCTTT
CDR3aa: CASSTPPMNTEAFF

v_gene: TRBV3-1
d_gene: -
abundance: many
len: 14
j_gene: TRBJ1-6
CDR3nt: TGTGCCAGCAGCCCACAGGGTAACAATTCACCCCTCCACTTT
CDR3aa: CASSPQGNNSPLHF

v_gene: TRBV5-4
d_gene: -
abundance: many
len: 12
j_gene: TRBJ2-1
CDR3nt: TGTGCCAGCAGCCCTACTAGCAATGAGCAGTTCTTC
CDR3aa: CASSPTSNEQFF

v_gene: TRBV3-1
d_gene: TRBD2
abundance: many
len: 15
j_gene: TRBJ2-2
CDR3nt: TGTGCCAGCAGCCAAGCAGCGGGGGGCCATAAGGAGCTGTTTTTT
CDR3aa: CASSQAAGGHKELFF

v_gene: TRBV7-3
d_gene: -
abundance: many
len: 14
j_gene: TRBJ2-2
CDR3nt: TGTGCCAGCAGCAATAGCGGAAACACCGGGGAGCTGTTTTTT
CDR3aa: CASSNSGNTGELFF

v_gene: TRBV6-5
d_gene: TRBD1
abundance: many
len: 18
j_gene: TRBJ2-6
CDR3nt: TGTGCCAGCAGTCGAGGGACAGGGGCAAGCTCTGGGGCCAACGTCCTGACTTTC
CDR3aa: CASSRGTGASSGANVLTF

v_gene: TRBV6-2/TRBV6-3
d_gene: -
abundance: many
len: 14
j_gene: TRBJ2-2
CDR3nt: TGTGCCAGTCACGGACGGAGTCTCACCGGGGAGCTGTTTTTT
CDR3aa: CASHGRSLTGELFF

v_gene: TRBV12-3/TRBV12-4
d_gene: -
abundance: many
len: 18
j_gene: TRBJ2-2
CDR3nt: TGTGCCAGCAGTTTATCGTCCAGGGGCAAGACGAACACCGGGGAGCTGTTTTTT
CDR3aa: CASSLSSRGKTNTGELFF

v_gene: TRBV4-2
d_gene: -
abundance: many
len: 15
j_gene: TRBJ2-7
CDR3nt: TGTGCCAGCAGCCAAGATGTCGGGGGAAACTACGAGCAGTACTTC
CDR3aa: CASSQDVGGNYEQYF

v_gene: TRBV12-3/TRBV12-4
d_gene: -
abundance: many
len: 14
j_gene: TRBJ1-2
CDR3nt: TGTGCCAGCAGTTTTTTGACAGAGCCCTATGGCTACACCTTC
CDR3aa: CASSFLTEPYGYTF

v_gene: TRBV20-1
d_gene: -
abundance: -
len: 13
j_gene: TRBJ2-7
CDR3nt: TGCAGTGCCCACCTGCGGGGACCCTACGAGCAGTACTTC
CDR3aa: CSAHLRGPYEQYF

v_gene: TRBV5-1
d_gene: TRBD1
abundance: once
len: 15
j_gene: TRBJ1-5
CDR3nt: TGCGCCAGCAGCCCGGGACAGGGGGGTAGTCAGCCCCAGCATTTT
CDR3aa: CASSPGQGGSQPQHF

v_gene: TRBV6-5
d_gene: -
abundance: many
len: 12
j_gene: TRBJ2-1
CDR3nt: TGTGCCAGCAGCCGAACAGGGTATGAGCAGTTCTTC
CDR3aa: CASSRTGYEQFF

v_gene: TRBV3-1
d_gene: -
abundance: many
len: 17
j_gene: TRBJ1-4
CDR3nt: TGTGCCAGCAGATTGATTCTGGGTTCGGAGGACAGTGAAAAACTGTTTTTT
CDR3aa: CASRLILGSEDSEKLFF

v_gene: TRBV20-1
d_gene: TRBD1
abundance: many
len: 14
j_gene: TRBJ1-4
CDR3nt: TGCAGTGCTAGGGCGGGACAGGGGGACGAAAAACTGTTTTTT
CDR3aa: CSARAGQGDEKLFF

v_gene: TRBV20-1
d_gene: -
abundance: many
len: 14
j_gene: TRBJ1-2
CDR3nt: TGCAGTGCTCTTCCCGCGGGGGGGCGGAGTGGCTACACCTTC
CDR3aa: CSALPAGGRSGYTF

v_gene: TRBV18
d_gene: -
abundance: few
len: 15
j_gene: TRBJ1-1
CDR3nt: TGTGCCAGCTCACCACCGATGGGGGATTACACTGAAGCTTTCTTT
CDR3aa: CASSPPMGDYTEAFF

v_gene: TRBV7-2
d_gene: TRBD2
abundance: many
len: 14
j_gene: TRBJ2-7
CDR3nt: TGTGCCAGCAGCTTAGGTTGGCTAGCGGGAGGGGCGGTCTTC
CDR3aa: CASSLGWLAGGAVF

v_gene: TRBV12-3/TRBV12-4
d_gene: -
abundance: many
len: 12
j_gene: TRBJ1-2
CDR3nt: TGTGCCAGCAGCCTCCTTGGACAGTTCTACACCTTC
CDR3aa: CASSLLGQFYTF

v_gene: TRBV4-3
d_gene: -
abundance: many
len: 14
j_gene: TRBJ2-1
CDR3nt: TGCGCCAGCAGCACATACTTGGGTAGTGATGAGCAGTTCTTC
CDR3aa: CASSTYLGSDEQFF